These 29 T cell receptor beta chains were sequenced from one sample in a study of CD4 T cells in relation to SARS-CoV-2 and coronaviruses (dated by TCRdb to the early 2020s). Their antigen targets remain unknown. The library was made by the immunoSEQ multiplex PCR assay. Drawn from immuneACCESS, this table holds only the in-frame rearrangements with V and J called that TCRdb kept. Clones are partly lost; checked studies trace under half to an unresolved V gene and leave the rest unexplained. A total of approximately 20,000 clones appear in this sample, approximately 68% of them only once. Roughly 19% of the sample goes to the ten largest clones. CD4+ T cells from unexposed donors were collected before the COVID-19 pandemic (2011-2018). After 10 days of culture, CD4+ T cells were isolated with the EasySep CD4+ T cell isolation kit. Sequenced: CD4+ T cells from PBMCs, cultured in vitro. These receptors came from a human donor in good health.

V and J are TRBV5-1 and TRBJ2-6, with D unclear. The CDR3 runs to 13 residues. The V gene lost 6 bases and the J gene lost 3 bases, with 7 bases spanning the gap. In germline, CDR1 is SGHRS, CDR2 YFSETQ. The CDR3 DNA is TGCGCCAGCAAAGAGGATGGGGCCAACGTCCTGACTTTC. This translates into CASKEDGANVLTF. Full variable domain (outside the CDR3, taken from reference TRBV5-1 and TRBJ2-6): KAGVTQTPRYLIKTRGQQVTLSCSPISGHRSVSWYQQTPGQGLQFLFEYFSETQRNKGNFPGRFSGRQFSNSRSEMNVSTLELGDSALYLCASKEDGANVLTFGAGSRLTVL.

The rearrangement uses TRBV11-3 and TRBJ2-5; TRBD1 agrees at 7 bases. The V gene's germline CDR1 is SGHNT and CDR2 YENEEA. This CDR3 has 15 residues. With V trimmed by 5 bases and J by 5 bases, 11 bases remained unmatched. The CDR3 loop reads CASSARQGSLETQYF. In nucleotides, the CDR3 is TGTGCCAGCAGCGCTCGACAGGGAAGCTTGGAGACCCAGTACTTC.

The chain has TRBV29-1 and TRBJ1-5, with D perhaps TRBD1 (5 bases). Trimming left V 4 bases short and J 0 bases short, with 7 bases between. The CDR3 is made up of 13 amino acids. Germline lookup yields CDR1 SQVTM and CDR2 ANQGSEA. The CDR3 loop reads CSVAGYSNQPQHF. The CDR3 region has the DNA TGCAGCGTTGCAGGGTATAGCAATCAGCCCCAGCATTTT.

This sequence joins TRBV5-1 and TRBJ1-2; D unclear. Trimming took 1 base from V and 2 from J, leaving 6 bases between them. This CDR3 region has 13 residues. Germline V CDR1 and CDR2: SGHRS, YFSETQ. The CDR3 DNA reads as TGCGCCAGCAGCTTGCCGGGGAACTATGGCTACACCTTC. It yields the protein CASSLPGNYGYTF.

This clone occurred a few times. CDR3: CASSQEGWGSTDTQYF. In DNA form, the CDR3 reads TGCGCCAGCAGCCAAGAGGGGTGGGGAAGCACAGATACGCAGTATTTT. This chain joins TRBV4-1 and TRBJ2-3; D uncertain. Germline V gene sequence: CDR1 MGHRA, CDR2 YSYEKL. The CDR3 length is 16 residues. Trimming left V 0 bases short and J 0 bases short, with 10 bases between.

The V and J genes are TRBV12-3 or TRBV12-4 and TRBJ1-5; no firm D call. V dropped 3 bases and J dropped 6 bases, with 6 bases sitting between them. The CDR3 loop spans 12 amino acids. CDR3 residues: CASSFLPQPQHF. In nucleotides, the CDR3 is TGTGCCAGCAGTTTTCTCCCTCAGCCCCAGCATTTT.

In its sample, this clone was seen a few times. The rearrangement links TRBV12-3 or TRBV12-4 to TRBJ2-4, with 7 positions matching TRBD1. There are 13 residues in the CDR3. Trimming took 3 bases from V and 4 from J; bases not matched to a gene: 0. The DNA of the CDR3 is TGTGCCAGCAGTTTGGACAGGAAAAACATTCAGTACTTC. It yields the protein CASSLDRKNIQYF.

This sequence joins TRBV7-8 and TRBJ2-3; TRBD1 agrees at 7 bases. This CDR3 is 16 amino acids long. Unmatched junction bases numbered 9, after V lost 4 bases and J lost 2 bases. Germline V gene sequence: CDR1 SGHVS, CDR2 FQNEAQ. CDR3 nucleotide sequence: TGTGCCAGCAGCTCACGACAGGGAGTGTCCACAGATACGCAGTATTTT. Translated, it gives CASSSRQGVSTDTQYF.

This chain uses TRBV19 with TRBJ2-7; the match to TRBD2 covers 12 bases. This CDR3 comprises 16 residues. Germline CDR1 is LNHDA and CDR2 is SQIVND (reference sequence). The ends lost 5 bases at V and 0 bases at J; junction bases unmatched: 5. The CDR3 nucleotides are TGTGCCAGTAGTTCCCTAGCGGGAGGGAGCTCCTACGAGCAGTACTTC. This gives the protein CASSSLAGGSSYEQYF.

This clone occurred a few times. The chain is built from TRBV7-9 and TRBJ2-1, with 8 bases that match TRBD2. The ends lost 1 base at V and 9 bases at J; junction bases unmatched: 14. The CDR3 has 17 amino acids. Germline-derived CDR1 and CDR2 are SEHNR and FQNEAQ (reference sequence). Here the CDR3 DNA reads TGTGCCAGCAGCTTAGGGTGGGGAGCGGGAGCTTCCGTTGAGCAGTTCTTC. Translated, it gives CASSLGWGAGASVEQFF.

V usage is TRBV7-9 and J usage is TRBJ2-2; no firm D call. Looked up from germline, CDR1 is SEHNR and CDR2 is FQNEAQ (reference sequence). The length of the CDR3 is 12 residues. Deletions cut 5 bases from V and 8 bases from J, with 9 bases between. In DNA form, the CDR3 reads TGTGCCAGCAGCGAGGTCCGGGGGGAGCTGTTTTTT. Its protein is CASSEVRGELFF. Supplemented by reference TRBV7-9 and TRBJ2-2, the full variable domain reads DTGVSQNPRHKITKRGQNVTFRCDPISEHNRLYWYRQTLGQGPEFLTYFQNEAQLEKSRLLSDRFSAERPKGSFSTLEIQRTEQGDSAMYLCASSEVRGELFFGEGSRLTVL.

The J gene is TRBJ1-1, the V gene TRBV27, with no clear D. Germline CDR1 is MNHEY and CDR2 is SMNVEV (reference sequence). The V end was cut by 5 bases, the J end by 1 base, with 11 bases between. The CDR3 totals 14 residues. The CDR3 coding sequence is TGTGCCAGCAGTGCTGGGTGGGGGAACACTGAAGCTTTCTTT. Translated, it gives CASSAGWGNTEAFF.

This clone was detected a few times. DNA for the CDR3: TGTGCCAGCAGTGGCGGGTTCGACACCGGGGAGCTGTTTTTT. Its protein product is CASSGGFDTGELFF. This chain connects TRBV28 to TRBJ2-2, with D perhaps TRBD2 (5 bases). The germline gives CDR1 MDHEN, CDR2 SYDVKM. Trimming removed 5 bases at V and 3 bases at J, with 10 bases between. CDR3 size: 14 residues.

There are a few counts of this clone. This chain connects TRBV5-4 to TRBJ2-3; 11 nucleotides align to TRBD2. The CDR3 loop spans 14 amino acids. Germline-derived CDR1 and CDR2 are SGHNT and YYREEE (reference sequence). J gave up 0 bases and V 7 bases, and 1 base lay outside the gene matches. The CDR3 DNA follows: TGTGCCAGCCGACTAGCGGGGAGCACAGATACGCAGTATTTT. Encoded protein: CASRLAGSTDTQYF.

CDR3 residues: CASSREYTDTQYF. The DNA of the CDR3 is TGTGCCAGTAGCCGGGAGTACACAGATACGCAGTATTTT. J is TRBJ2-3 and V is TRBV19; weak D call: TRBD2 (6 bases). V shed 6 bases and J shed 2 bases, with 9 bases lying between them. The CDR3 spans 13 residues. CDR1 LNHDA and CDR2 SQIVND come from the germline V gene (reference sequence).

V is TRBV3-1 (or the pseudogene TRBV3-2) and J is TRBJ2-2; 11 bases are shared with TRBD2. The trim removed 1 base at V and 13 bases at J, leaving 17 bases unmatched. This CDR3 has 18 residues. Per germline, CDR1 LGHDT and CDR2 YNNKEL (reference sequence). The CDR3 DNA sequence: TGTGCCAGCAGCCAAGGGCCCAGCTGGCTAGCGGGGGGCCCCACGCTGTTTTTT. Amino acids: CASSQGPSWLAGGPTLFF.

The V gene is TRBV23-1, the J gene TRBJ2-3; possible D gene TRBD1, 6 bases. TRBV23-1 is treated as an ORF (open reading frame) with a function not yet certain. The CDR3 is 16 residues long. Trimming left V 4 bases short and J 0 bases short, with 14 bases between. CDR3 nucleotides: TGCGCCAGCAGTCCACGGACAGAGGCTAGCACAGATACGCAGTATTTT. The encoded protein is CASSPRTEASTDTQYF.

This clone was observed a handful of times. CDR3 in DNA: TGCGCCAGCAGCTTGGCCGCTGGAAACACCATATATTTT. Residues: CASSLAAGNTIYF. This chain joins TRBV5-1 and TRBJ1-3; no clear D gene. This CDR3 spans 13 amino acids. In germline, CDR1 is SGHRS, CDR2 YFSETQ. The V and J ends lost 0 bases and 2 bases respectively, with 3 bases between them.

The V gene is TRBV2, the J gene TRBJ2-1, with 10 bases lining up with TRBD2. The V gene end was trimmed by 7 bases and the J gene end by 15 bases; junction bases not matched to a gene: 12. The CDR3 has 13 amino acids. Germline loops: CDR1 SNHLY, CDR2 FYNNEI. CDR3 bases: TGTGCCAGCAAGCTAGCGGGAGAGGCTGTTCCGTTCTTC. Its protein product is CASKLAGEAVPFF.

V and J are TRBV6-2 or TRBV6-3 and TRBJ1-1; 7 bases align to TRBD1. Germline V lookup: CDR1 MNHEY, CDR2 SVGEGT. J gave up 5 bases and V 5 bases, and 11 bases lay outside the gene matches. The CDR3 sequence is 15 residues long. This CDR3 is CASSTYRGRTTEAFF. The CDR3 DNA reads TGTGCCAGCAGTACCTACAGGGGTCGAACAACTGAAGCTTTCTTT.

This sequence joins TRBV4-3 and TRBJ2-7; 10 bases line up with TRBD1. The V and J ends lost 0 bases and 3 bases, in that order; junction bases with no gene match: 8. The germline CDR1 and CDR2 sequences are LGHNA and YSLEER. This CDR3 is 17 amino acids long. The CDR3 nucleotides are TGCGCCAGCAGCCAAGATCTAGGACAGGGGGTTAACTACGAGCAGTACTTC. Encoded protein: CASSQDLGQGVNYEQYF.

This clone was found once. The chain is built from TRBV19 and TRBJ2-5; D is perhaps TRBD1 or TRBD2 (5 bases each). The CDR3 loop spans 14 amino acids. CDR1 and CDR2 (germline): LNHDA, SQIVND (reference sequence). Between the trimmed V and J ends, which lost 10 bases and 5 bases, there was a span of 20 bases. CDR3 nucleotides: TGTGCCACAGAAAAACCGGGACCATCGGAGACCCAGTACTTC. Translated: CATEKPGPSETQYF.

The table lists this clone with a count of one. This chain joins TRBV5-1 and TRBJ2-3, with D perhaps TRBD2 (5 bases). The CDR3 spans 15 residues. Per germline, CDR1 SGHRS and CDR2 YFSETQ. Trimming took off 4 bases at V and 4 bases at J, with 16 bases between the two ends. This chain's CDR3 is CASSTRVAEADTQYF. CDR3 DNA: TGCGCCAGCAGCACGCGGGTAGCTGAGGCAGATACGCAGTATTTT.

The V call is TRBV5-1, the J call TRBJ1-2; D perhaps matches TRBD1 (5 bases). V was pared by 4 bases and J by 4 bases, with 17 bases between. Germline CDR1 SGHRS, CDR2 YFSETQ. The CDR3 runs 15 residues. The DNA for the CDR3 is TGCGCCAGCAGCCCCGACGGGGCCACTCTCTATGGCTACACCTTC. Encoded protein: CASSPDGATLYGYTF.

This clone occurred a few times. This rearrangement joins TRBV6-5 to TRBJ2-1; 12 nucleotides align to TRBD2. The CDR3 spans 16 residues. CDR1 is MNHEY and CDR2 is SVGAGI in the germline V gene. Unmatched junction bases numbered 9, after V lost 4 bases and J lost 8 bases. As DNA, the CDR3 is TGTGCCAGCAGTTCCCTGACTAGCGGGGGAGTTGATGAGCAGTTCTTC. Protein product: CASSSLTSGGVDEQFF.

This clone has only a few counts. The V call is TRBV7-6, the J call TRBJ1-1, with 7 positions matching TRBD1. Germline CDR1 reads SGHVS; CDR2 reads FNYEAQ. The CDR3 totals 16 residues. Trimming cost V 0 bases and J 5 bases; bases outside gene matches: 9. The CDR3 DNA is TGTGCCAGCAGCTTAGCAGGGGGCGGTGTTGGAACTGAAGCTTTCTTT. Its protein is CASSLAGGGVGTEAFF.

The sample holds one count of this clone. This rearrangement joins TRBV30 to TRBJ2-7; TRBD1 matches 9 bases. J lost 2 bases, V lost 0 bases, and 5 bases had no gene match. There are 15 residues in the CDR3. Germline V lookup: CDR1 GTSNPN, CDR2 SVGIG (reference sequence). CDR3 DNA sequence: TGTGCCTGGAGTGTAGGGACAGGGCCTCCCTACGAGCAGTACTTC. This translates into CAWSVGTGPPYEQYF.

The chain is built from TRBV7-2 and TRBJ2-7; maybe TRBD1 (6 bases). The germline CDR1 and CDR2 sequences are SGHTA and FQGNSA. The CDR3 has 16 residues. V dropped 6 bases and J dropped 6 bases, with 24 bases sitting between them. CDR3 protein: CASRPTPTGTGLEQYF. CDR3 coding DNA: TGTGCCAGCAGACCTACCCCGACAGGAACAGGACTCGAGCAGTACTTC.

This clone was observed a handful of times. The V gene is TRBV6-5, the J gene TRBJ2-7; tentatively, D is TRBD2 (7 bases). Germline assignment: CDR1 MNHEY and CDR2 SVGAGI. V shed 7 bases and J shed 7 bases, with 23 bases lying between them. The CDR3 sequence is 15 residues long. DNA of the CDR3: TGTGCCAGCACTCCTTCGGTAGGGGGGGCTCGGGAGCAGTACTTC. This encodes CASTPSVGGAREQYF.